What follows is one T cell receptor (beta chain) and its context. Its antigen is as yet unknown. This sample was included in a study of CD8+ T cells in alopecia areata. Study-wide context: Treatment comprised oral tofacitinib, 5 to 10 mg twice daily, in treated patients. Patients remained on tofacitinib for 6 to 18 months and then went 6 months without it. Study-wide results and limits: Lesional scalp exceeded normal scalp in clonality, especially in alopecia totalis/universalis. Possibly because of HLA-related factors, TCR sharing was less clear across patients than in mice.

Patients with alopecia areata provided lesional scalp punch biopsies as well as peripheral blood. cDNA serving as the sequencing template came from extracted, reverse transcribed RNA. This table comes from immunoSEQ multiplex PCR, and its TCRdb copy is limited to in-frame clones, with some not included. The repertoire holds 12,000 or so clones, over 60% seen once, with approximately 15% in the top ten. V was shortened by 2 bases and J by 1 base, with 5 bases between the two germline ends. The CDR3 loop spans 13 amino acids. Germline V gives CDR1 MDHEN, CDR2 SYDVKM. This receptor was obtained from a human donor with alopecia areata. Sequencing used skin. V is TRBV28 and J is TRBJ1-1; possible D gene TRBD1, 5 bases. The CDR3 reads CASSLQGNTEAFF. CDR3 coding DNA: TGTGCCAGCAGTTTACAGGGGAACACTGAAGCTTTCTTT.